This T cell receptor beta chain was observed in a study of CD4 T cells in relation to SARS-CoV-2 and coronaviruses. Study in general: The HLA restriction of the shared crossreactive spike epitopes was mapped.

Worth noting for this clone: The antigen remains undetermined.

The CDR3 is made up of 15 amino acids. Looked up from germline, CDR1 is SGHNT and CDR2 is YYREEE (reference sequence). With 2 bases removed from V and 0 bases from J, the gap between germline ends came to 10 bases. CD4+ T cells from unexposed donors were obtained before the COVID-19 pandemic (2011-2018). Naive and memory CD4+ T cell DNA was deep-sequenced without culture. TCRdb's table, derived via immunoSEQ multiplex PCR, lists solely in-frame clones and lacks some. This table holds roughly 61,000 clones, about nine tenths found once. Study-level points and caveats: This crossreactivity analysis covered spike protein alone, no other viral proteins. Culture-expanded clones reflect memory recall rather than primary priming during culture.

Source material: memory CD4+ T cells from PBMCs. The chain uses TRBV5-4 and TRBJ2-3, with a weak D call TRBD1 (6 bases). This receptor was obtained from a human donor in good health. CDR3 region: CASSFGGGSTDTQYF. CDR3 nucleotide sequence: TGTGCCAGCAGCTTTGGGGGCGGGAGCACAGATACGCAGTATTTT.